Each of the 18 T cell receptor beta chains below was sequenced from the same sample in a study of CD8+CD57+ T cells in acquired aplastic anemia. Template material for TCR beta VDJ and CDR3 profiling consisted of genomic DNA. TCRdb reprocessed the reads with MiXCR, giving one entry per CDR3 protein. The sample lists about 220,000 distinct CDR3 sequences; around 32% were seen once. Sequencing input: sorted CD4+, CD8+, or CD8+CD57+ T cells (not recorded which) from PBMCs. Source of these receptors: a human donor in good health, serving as a control.

This clonotype was observed a handful of times. The V gene is TRBV2, the J gene TRBJ2-2; D is uncertain. The CDR3 totals 11 residues. V was shortened by 7 bases and J by 4 bases, with 4 bases between the two germline ends. Germline CDR1 reads SNHLY; CDR2 reads FYNNEI. The CDR3 DNA reads as TGTGCCAGCACTACCACCGGGGAGCTGTTTTTT. The encoded protein is CASTTTGELFF. The variable domain in full, completed from reference TRBV2 and TRBJ2-2, reads EPEVTQTPSHQVTQMGQEVILRCVPISNHLYFYWYRQILGQKVEFLVSFYNNEISEKSEIFDDQFSVERPDGSNFTLKIRSTKLEDSAMYFCASTTTGELFFGEGSRLTVL.

The gene calls are TRBV15 and TRBJ1-2, with 7 bases matching TRBD1. V shed 0 bases, J shed 3 bases, and the junction held 7 bases outside the gene matches. The CDR3 contains 16 residues. Germline CDR1 LNHNV, CDR2 YYDKDF (reference sequence). The DNA for the CDR3 is TGTGCCACCAGCAGAGATGTACGGACAGGCTACTATGGCTACACCTTC. Residues: CATSRDVRTGYYGYTF.

Details on this clonotype: Just one base apart from a much larger clone, this may be a read error. The rearrangement links TRBV7-2 to TRBJ2-7; 8 nucleotides line up with TRBD1. Unmatched junction bases numbered 7, after V lost 1 base and J lost 5 bases. CDR1 and CDR2 from the germline V gene are SGHTA and FQGNSA. This CDR3 region has 15 residues. In nucleotides, the CDR3 is TGTGCCAGCAGCTTAGGGACAGGGTGCCCTCACGAGCAGTACTTC. Translating gives CASSLGTGCPHEQYF. Based on the CDR3 plus reference TRBV7-2 and TRBJ2-7, the full variable domain is GAGVSQSPSNKVTEKGKDVELRCDPISGHTALYWYRQSLGQGLEFLIYFQGNSAPDKSGLPSDRFSAERTGGSVSTLTIQRTQQEDSAVYLCASSLGTGCPHEQYFGPGTRLTVT.

This clonotype was found a few times. Possible read error: a much larger clone is one base away. The chain combines TRBV15 with TRBJ2-7, with 7 bases fitting TRBD2. The CDR3 length is 14 residues. The ends lost 3 bases at V and 9 bases at J; junction bases unmatched: 11. Germline CDR1 LNHNV, CDR2 YYDKDF (reference sequence). The CDR3 bases are TGTGCCACCAGCAGGGGGGGGGATTTTGGGGGGCAGTACTTC. It is translated as CATSRGGDFGGQYF.

The rearrangement joins TRBV4-2 to TRBJ2-1; TRBD2 is a possible D gene (5 bases). The CDR3 extends over 15 amino acids. The germline V gene has CDR1 LGHNA and CDR2 YNFKEQ. V lost 0 bases to trimming and J lost 8 bases, with 14 bases between them. The CDR3 sequence: CASSQEYTGFDEQFF. DNA of the CDR3: TGTGCCAGCAGCCAAGAGTATACGGGGTTCGATGAGCAGTTCTTC.

This clonotype was counted many times. The V call is TRBV6-1, the J call TRBJ1-2; D is perhaps TRBD1 (6 bases). The germline V and J ends were trimmed by 4 bases and 6 bases, with 18 bases remaining between them. This CDR3 contains 15 residues. Germline CDR1 and CDR2: MNHNS and SASEGT. CDR3: CASSVLQGGMHGYTF. The DNA of the CDR3 is TGTGCCAGCAGTGTCCTACAGGGCGGTATGCATGGCTACACCTTC.

Ten or more counts support this clonotype. The chain uses TRBV2 and TRBJ2-7; D not resolved. Trimming pared 6 bases from V and 3 bases from J, leaving 9 bases between. This CDR3 is 12 amino acids long. Germline CDR1 and CDR2: SNHLY and FYNNEI. In DNA form, the CDR3 reads TGTGCCAGCAGCTTTTCCCTCTACGAGCAGTACTTC. Its translation is CASSFSLYEQYF.

This clonotype came up many times. CDR3: CSVRTRTGGNYGYTF. CDR3 nucleotide sequence: TGCAGCGTACGAACCAGGACAGGGGGAAACTATGGCTACACCTTC. The V call is TRBV29-1, the J call TRBJ1-2; 10 nucleotides match TRBD1. This CDR3 region has 15 residues. CDR1 is SQVTM, CDR2 ANQGSEA, per germline. V gave up 6 bases and J gave up 2 bases; unmatched junction bases: 9. Complete variable domain (other parts from reference TRBV29-1 and TRBJ1-2): SAVISQKPSRDICQRGTSLTIQCQVDSQVTMMFWYRQQPGQSLTLIATANQGSEATYESGFVIDKFPISRPNLTFSTLTVSNMSPEDSSIYLCSVRTRTGGNYGYTFGSGTRLTVV.

In regard to this clonotype: A much larger clonotype is one base distant, so this may be a read error. The genes are TRBV20-1 and TRBJ2-7; D may be TRBD1 (6 bases). Trimming took 5 bases from V and 2 from J, leaving 16 bases between them. Germline V lookup: CDR1 DFQATT, CDR2 SNEGSKA (reference sequence). The length of the CDR3 is 14 residues. CDR3 nucleotides: TGCAGTGCTCGTAGACAGGAGTCGCCCTACGAGCAGTACTTC. This encodes CSARRQESPYEQYF.

As concerns this clonotype: This could be a read error, since a much larger clone is one nucleotide away. This chain uses TRBV3-1 with TRBJ2-7; 12 positions agree with TRBD2. CDR1 and CDR2 (germline): LGHDT, YNNKEL (reference sequence). This CDR3 is built from 16 residues. The CDR3 spells CASSQGRTSGIYAQYF. Here the CDR3 DNA reads TGTGCCAGCAGCCAAGGCCGGACTAGCGGGATCTACGCGCAGTACTTC.

The chain carries TRBV5-4 and TRBJ1-1, with D unresolved. Trimming stripped 2 bases from V and 4 bases from J, with 12 bases between. The CDR3 runs to 14 residues. Germline CDR1 SGHNT, CDR2 YYREEE (reference sequence). CDR3 DNA sequence: TGTGCCAGCAGCTTTCAGGCCGTCGGCACTGAAGCTTTCTTT. It specifies CASSFQAVGTEAFF.

This clonotype was seen many times. The CDR3 coding sequence is TGCAGTGCAGCTGGGCCGAACACTGAAGCTTTCTTT. This sequence encodes CSAAGPNTEAFF. The chain recombines TRBV20-1 with TRBJ1-1, with D unclear. This CDR3 is built from 12 residues. Germline V gene data show CDR1 as DFQATT and CDR2 as SNEGSKA (reference sequence). V dropped 6 bases and J dropped 1 base, with 9 bases sitting between them.

This clonotype was picked up many times. The rearrangement links TRBV12-3 or TRBV12-4 to TRBJ1-5; the D is unclear. CDR3 length: 13 amino acids. Trimming took off 3 bases at V and 5 bases at J, with 8 bases between the two ends. This chain's CDR3 is CASSFTRDQPQHF. In nucleotides, the CDR3 is TGTGCCAGCAGTTTCACTCGGGATCAGCCCCAGCATTTT.

The chain joins TRBV19 to TRBJ1-2, with D possibly TRBD1 on 6 matching bases. V lost 5 bases and J 5 bases, leaving 18 bases between the germline ends. The CDR3 length is 15 residues. Germline-derived CDR1 and CDR2 are LNHDA and SQIVND (reference sequence). The CDR3 reads CASSSPGHLLYGYTF. In DNA form, the CDR3 reads TGTGCCAGTAGTTCTCCGGGACATCTTCTGTATGGCTACACCTTC.

The rearrangement uses TRBV10-3 and TRBJ1-4; D unclear. The CDR3 sequence is 15 residues long. Germline CDR1 is ENHRY and CDR2 is SYGVKD. V dropped 0 bases and J dropped 0 bases, with 5 bases sitting between them. The CDR3 coding sequence is TGTGCCATCAGTGAGTCGGGGACAACTAATGAAAAACTGTTTTTT. This sequence encodes CAISESGTTNEKLFF.

V usage is TRBV10-3 and J usage is TRBJ2-3, with 8 bases lining up with TRBD1. The CDR3 contains 15 residues. Unmatched junction bases numbered 3, after V lost 4 bases and J lost 0 bases. Per germline, CDR1 ENHRY and CDR2 SYGVKD. The CDR3 is CAISGTGISTDTQYF. The CDR3 nucleotides are TGTGCCATCAGTGGGACAGGGATTAGCACAGATACGCAGTATTTT.

Comment on this clonotype: Being one base from a much bigger clone, this may be a read error. CDR3 bases: TGCAGTGCTCTCCAGACCGGGGAGGCCTTGTTGTTT. Protein product: CSALQTGEALLF. The chain combines TRBV20-1 with TRBJ1-4; no reliable D call. The germline gives CDR1 DFQATT, CDR2 SNEGSKA (reference sequence). This CDR3 is 12 amino acids long.

This clonotype was seen only a few times. The V and J genes are TRBV10-3 and TRBJ1-5, with 7 bases lining up with TRBD1. Germline trimming cut 0 bases from V and 7 bases from J; bases unmatched to any gene: 9. In germline, CDR1 is ENHRY, CDR2 SYGVKD. The CDR3 has 16 residues. As DNA, the CDR3 is TGTGCCATCAGTGAGTCTCGGGCAGGGGGTGGACAGCCCCAGCATTTT. This encodes CAISESRAGGGQPQHF.